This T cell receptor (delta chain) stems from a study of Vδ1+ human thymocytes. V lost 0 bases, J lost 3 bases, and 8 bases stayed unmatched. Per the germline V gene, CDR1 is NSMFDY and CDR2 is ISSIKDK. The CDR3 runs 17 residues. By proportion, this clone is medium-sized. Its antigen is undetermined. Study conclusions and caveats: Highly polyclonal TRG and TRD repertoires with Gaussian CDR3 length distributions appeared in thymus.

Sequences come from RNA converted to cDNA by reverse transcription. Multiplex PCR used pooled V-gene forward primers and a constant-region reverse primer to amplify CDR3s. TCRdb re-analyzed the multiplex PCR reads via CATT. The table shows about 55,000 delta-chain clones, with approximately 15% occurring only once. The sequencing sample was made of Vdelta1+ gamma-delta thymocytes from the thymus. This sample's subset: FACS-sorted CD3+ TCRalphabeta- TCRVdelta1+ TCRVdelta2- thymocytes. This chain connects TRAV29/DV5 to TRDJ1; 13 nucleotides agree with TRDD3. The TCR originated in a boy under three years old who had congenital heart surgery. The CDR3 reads CAASELGDTGNSDKLIF. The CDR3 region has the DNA TGTGCAGCAAGCGAACTGGGGGATACGGGGAATTCCGATAAACTCATCTTT.